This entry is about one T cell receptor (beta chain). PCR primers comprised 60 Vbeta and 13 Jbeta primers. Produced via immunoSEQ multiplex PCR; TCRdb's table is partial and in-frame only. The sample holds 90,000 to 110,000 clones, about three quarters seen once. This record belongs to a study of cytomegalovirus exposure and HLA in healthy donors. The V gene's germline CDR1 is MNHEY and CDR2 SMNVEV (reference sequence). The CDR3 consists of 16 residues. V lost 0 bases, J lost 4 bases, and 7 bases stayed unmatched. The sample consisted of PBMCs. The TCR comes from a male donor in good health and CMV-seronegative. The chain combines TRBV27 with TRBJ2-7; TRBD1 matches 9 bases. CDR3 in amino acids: CASSLSGTGITYEQYF. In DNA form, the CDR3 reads TGTGCCAGCAGTTTATCCGGGACAGGGATTACGTACGAGCAGTACTTC.